This TCR beta chain was recorded in a study of T cell responses to AZD1222 COVID-19 vaccine. Whole-study results and caveats: Repertoire sampling occurred only after the peak T cell response. Clonal diversity was possibly underestimated, and the donors were mostly white British, with more females. Just a handful of people given AZD1222 tested seropositive at baseline.

Some clones are missing from TCRdb's copy, which holds only in-frame ones; the method was immunoSEQ multiplex PCR. The repertoire has approximately 150,000 clones, approximately 94% of them found once; the top ten carry roughly 5%. In regard to this clone: Its antigen is currently unknown.

The CDR3 is 13 amino acids. CDR1 is GTSNPN, CDR2 SVGIG, per germline (reference sequence). Trimming shortened V by 5 bases and J by 6 bases, and 13 bases separated the two germline ends. The receptor comes from an adult in good health. The chain combines TRBV30 with TRBJ2-2; TRBD1 might be the D (6 bases). The material was peripheral blood, obtained on day 0 of AZD1222 vaccination. CDR3 coding DNA: TGTGCCTGGGGACAGAGCCCCCCCGGGGAGCTGTTTTTT. It codes for CAWGQSPPGELFF.